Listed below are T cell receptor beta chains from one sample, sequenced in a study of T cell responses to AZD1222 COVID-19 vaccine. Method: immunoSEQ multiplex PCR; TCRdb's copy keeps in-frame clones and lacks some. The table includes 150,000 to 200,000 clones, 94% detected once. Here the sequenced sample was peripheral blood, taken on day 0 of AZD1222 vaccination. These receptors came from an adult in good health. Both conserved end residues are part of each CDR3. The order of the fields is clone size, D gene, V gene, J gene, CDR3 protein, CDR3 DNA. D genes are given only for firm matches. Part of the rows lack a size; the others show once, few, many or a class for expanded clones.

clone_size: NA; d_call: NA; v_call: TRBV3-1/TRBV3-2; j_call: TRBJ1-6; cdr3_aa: CASSHTGNSPLHF; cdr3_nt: TGTGCCAGCAGCCATACAGGGAATTCACCCCTCCACTTT
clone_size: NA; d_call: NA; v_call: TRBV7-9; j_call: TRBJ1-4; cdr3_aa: CASSSLGEATNEKLFF; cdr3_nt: TGTGCCAGCAGCTCCCTGGGGGAAGCAACTAATGAAAAACTGTTTTTT
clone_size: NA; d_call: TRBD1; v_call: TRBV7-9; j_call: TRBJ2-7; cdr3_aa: CASSLDRKAYEQYF; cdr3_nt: TGTGCCAGCAGCTTGGACAGGAAAGCCTACGAGCAGTACTTC
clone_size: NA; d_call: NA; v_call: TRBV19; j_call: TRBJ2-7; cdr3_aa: CASSIVQGADEQYF; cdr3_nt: TGTGCCAGTAGTATTGTCCAGGGTGCCGACGAGCAGTACTTC
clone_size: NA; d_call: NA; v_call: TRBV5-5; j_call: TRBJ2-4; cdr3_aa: CASSLPGSTKNIQYF; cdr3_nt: TGTGCCAGCAGCTTGCCAGGAAGCACCAAAAACATTCAGTACTTC
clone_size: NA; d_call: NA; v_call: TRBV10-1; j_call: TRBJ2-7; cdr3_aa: CASSDGDEQYF; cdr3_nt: TGCGCCAGCAGTGACGGGGACGAGCAGTACTTC
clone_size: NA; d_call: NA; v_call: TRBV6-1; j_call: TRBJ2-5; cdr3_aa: CASSEGTQYF; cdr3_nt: TGTGCCAGCAGTGAGGGGACCCAGTACTTC
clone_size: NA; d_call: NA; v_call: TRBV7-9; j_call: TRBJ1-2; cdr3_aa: CASSQRGNGYTF; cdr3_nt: TGTGCCAGCAGCCAGAGAGGGAATGGCTACACCTTC
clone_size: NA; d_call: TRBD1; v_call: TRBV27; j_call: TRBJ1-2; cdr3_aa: CASSLNPGTGDGYTF; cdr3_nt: TGTGCCAGCAGTTTAAACCCCGGGACAGGGGATGGCTACACCTTC
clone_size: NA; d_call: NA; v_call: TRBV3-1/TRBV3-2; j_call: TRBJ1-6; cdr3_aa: CASSQVGPNSPLHF; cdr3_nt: TGTGCCAGCAGCCAAGTAGGGCCCAATTCACCCCTCCACTTT
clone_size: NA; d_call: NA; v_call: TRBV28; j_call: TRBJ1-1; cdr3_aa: CASSEFLGTEAFF; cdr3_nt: TGTGCCAGCAGTGAGTTTCTGGGCACTGAAGCTTTCTTT
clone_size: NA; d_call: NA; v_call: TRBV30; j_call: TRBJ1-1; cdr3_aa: CAWSGLGNTEAFF; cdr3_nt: TGTGCCTGGAGCGGGTTGGGGAACACTGAAGCTTTCTTT
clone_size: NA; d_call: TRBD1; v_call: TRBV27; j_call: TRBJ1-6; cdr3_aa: CASSFKLAGGSYNSPLHF; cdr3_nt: TGTGCCAGCAGTTTCAAGTTGGCAGGGGGCTCCTATAATTCACCCCTCCACTTT
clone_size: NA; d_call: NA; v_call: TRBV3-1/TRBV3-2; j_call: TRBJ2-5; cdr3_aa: CASSHGGLYQETQYF; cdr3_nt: TGTGCCAGCAGCCACGGGGGATTGTACCAAGAGACCCAGTACTTC
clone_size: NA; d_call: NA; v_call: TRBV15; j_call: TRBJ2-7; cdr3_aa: CATSSQRGSYEQYF; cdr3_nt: TGTGCCACCAGCAGCCAAAGAGGGTCCTACGAGCAGTACTTC
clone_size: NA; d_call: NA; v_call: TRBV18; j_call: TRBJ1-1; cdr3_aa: CASSPRLENTEAFF; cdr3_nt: TGTGCCAGCTCACCAAGGCTTGAGAACACTGAAGCTTTCTTT
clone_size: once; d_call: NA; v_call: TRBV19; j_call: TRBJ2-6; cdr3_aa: CASTGPDSRANVLTF; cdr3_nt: TGTGCCAGTACCGGACCGGATTCAAGGGCCAACGTCCTGACTTTC
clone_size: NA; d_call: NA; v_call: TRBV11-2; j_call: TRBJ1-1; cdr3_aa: CASSLVVSATEAFF; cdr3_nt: TGTGCCAGCAGCTTAGTGGTATCGGCGACTGAAGCTTTCTTT
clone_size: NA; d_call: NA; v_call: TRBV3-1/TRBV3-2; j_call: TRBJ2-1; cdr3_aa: CASSQASSDRPQFF; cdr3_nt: TGTGCCAGCAGCCAAGCCTCTAGCGATAGGCCACAGTTCTTC
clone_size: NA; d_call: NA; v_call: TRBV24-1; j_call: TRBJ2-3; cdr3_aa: CATSDTPSTDTQYF; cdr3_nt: TGTGCCACCAGTGACACTCCTAGCACAGATACGCAGTATTTT
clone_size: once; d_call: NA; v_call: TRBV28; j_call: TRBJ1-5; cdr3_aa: CASSLGSYSNQPQHF; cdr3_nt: TGTGCCAGCAGTTTAGGGAGCTATAGCAATCAGCCCCAGCATTTT
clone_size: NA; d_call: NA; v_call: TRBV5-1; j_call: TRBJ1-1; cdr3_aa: CASSFQALNTEAFF; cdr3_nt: TGCGCCAGCAGCTTTCAGGCCCTGAACACTGAAGCTTTCTTT
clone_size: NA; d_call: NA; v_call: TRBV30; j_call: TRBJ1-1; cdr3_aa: CAWSVTGTTEAFF; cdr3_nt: TGTGCCTGGAGTGTAACGGGGACCACTGAAGCTTTCTTT
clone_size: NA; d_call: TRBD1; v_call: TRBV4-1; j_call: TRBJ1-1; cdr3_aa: CASSHVDRVTEAFF; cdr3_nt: TGCGCCAGCAGCCATGTTGACAGGGTTACTGAAGCTTTCTTT
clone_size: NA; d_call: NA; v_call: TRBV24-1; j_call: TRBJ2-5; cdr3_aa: CATSDRRGTANSETQYF; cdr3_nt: TGTGCCACCAGTGATCGTCGGGGGACAGCCAACTCGGAGACCCAGTACTTC